This TCR beta chain was found in a study of T-cell reconstitution after alpha-beta-depleted transplantation in children. The V gene end was trimmed by 2 bases and the J gene end by 0 bases; junction bases not matched to a gene: 6. The CDR3 runs 18 residues. Germline-derived CDR1 and CDR2 are SGHRS and YFSETQ. In its sample, this clonotype was seen many times. A TCRbeta library incorporating unique molecular identifiers was prepared. TCRdb itself ran the PCR reads through MiXCR, one entry per CDR3 protein. The sample comprises approximately 590,000 distinct CDR3 sequences, roughly a tenth of which are singletons, and 4% rests with the top ten.

The origin of this receptor is a human donor who donated a stem cell graft to a child with acute myeloid leukemia. Sequences were derived from PBMCs from the stem cell graft donor, sampled from the stem cell graft. V and J are TRBV5-1 and TRBJ2-4; the match to TRBD2 covers 12 bases. CDR3: CASSFTSGRTGAKNIQYF. The CDR3 nucleotides are TGCGCCAGCAGCTTCACTAGCGGGAGGACGGGAGCCAAAAACATTCAGTACTTC.